The 2 T cell receptor beta chains below were found in one sample sequenced in a study of molecular identifiers for immune sequencing clone quantification. TCRdb re-analysed the PCR reads in MiXCR, keeping a single row per CDR3 protein. The table shows 490,000 or so distinct CDR3 sequences, with 20% to 25% occurring only once. What was sequenced was naive CD8+ T cells from blood, with Jurkat cell RNA spiked in. Subset in this sample: FACS-sorted CD8+CD4-CCR7+CD45RA+ naive T cells. The receptors stem from a human donor in good health. Some libraries in this study had Jurkat cell RNA spiked in.

V usage is TRBV7-3 and J usage is TRBJ2-1; the D gene is possibly TRBD2 (6 bases). Germline V lookup: CDR1 SGHTA, CDR2 FQGTGA. The CDR3 extends over 16 amino acids. Between the trimmed V and J ends, which lost 5 bases and 2 bases, there was a span of 16 bases. For the CDR3, the DNA is TGTGCCAGCAGCCCCTCGGGAGATTTCGCCTACAATGAGCAGTTCTTC. Translated: CASSPSGDFAYNEQFF.

Worth noting for this clonotype: Sequence at one end of the junction differs from germline and may be a read error. The chain joins TRBV27 to TRBJ2-7, with 11 nucleotides matching TRBD2. The CDR3 sequence is 15 residues long. Germline-derived CDR1 and CDR2 are MNHEY and SMNVEV (reference sequence). The CDR3 is CASPLGTSGPYEQCF. The DNA for the CDR3 is TGTGCCAGCCCCCTCGGGACTAGCGGTCCCTACGAGCAGTGCTTC.